This record covers a single T cell receptor (beta chain). The antigen remains unidentified. Additional DNA sequences in this sample encode the identical CDR3. The V end lost 2 bases, the J end lost 0 bases, and 5 bases lay between the germline ends. CDR1 is SGHTA, CDR2 FQGNSA, per germline. The CDR3 length is 14 residues. Clones were sequenced by immunoSEQ multiplex PCR, and TCRdb holds only the in-frame ones, with some missing. The repertoire holds about 2.1 million clones, with 90% to 95% as singletons. CD45RO-negative CD8 cells positively selected for CCR7 made up the naive population, which excluded terminally differentiated effector memory CD45RA+ cells. This record belongs to a study of shared clonotypes between healthy human individuals. Overall study: A few men and a couple of women, aged 18 to 49, were donors.

Points from the study as a whole: Clonotype sharing among the donors was expected to vary with sequencing depth. Relative to clonotypes present in all four donors, those not shared had lower generation probabilities.

V and J are TRBV7-2 and TRBJ1-5; D unclear. The receptor comes from a young man in good health. Some clones in this sample may be carry-over from other donors' samples. The sample was naive CD8+ T cells from PBMCs. CDR3 in DNA: TGTGCCAGCAGCTTAAGGGCTAGCAATCAGCCCCAGCATTTT. Translation gives CASSLRASNQPQHF.